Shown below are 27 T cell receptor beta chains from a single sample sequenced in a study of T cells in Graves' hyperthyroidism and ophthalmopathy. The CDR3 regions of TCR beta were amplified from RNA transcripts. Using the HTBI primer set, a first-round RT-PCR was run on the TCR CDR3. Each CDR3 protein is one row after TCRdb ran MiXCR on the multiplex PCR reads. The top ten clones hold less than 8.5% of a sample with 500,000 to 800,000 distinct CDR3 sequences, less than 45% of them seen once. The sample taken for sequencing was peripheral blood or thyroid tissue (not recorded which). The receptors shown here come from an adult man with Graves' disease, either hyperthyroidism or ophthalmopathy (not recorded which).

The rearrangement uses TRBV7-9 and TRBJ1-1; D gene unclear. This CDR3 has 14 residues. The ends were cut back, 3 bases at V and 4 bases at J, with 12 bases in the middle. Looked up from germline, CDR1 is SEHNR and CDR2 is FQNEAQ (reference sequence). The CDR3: CASSFLLGGTEAFF. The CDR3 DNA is TGTGCCAGCAGCTTCCTCCTGGGCGGCACTGAAGCTTTCTTT.

The CDR3 spells CASSLGLGTGNTIYF. In nucleotides, the CDR3 is TGTGCCAGCAGCTTAGGTTTGGGGACGGGAAACACCATATATTTT. The chain has TRBV11-2 and TRBJ1-3; D is perhaps TRBD1 (5 bases). Trimming stripped 1 base from V and 4 bases from J, with 11 bases between. This CDR3 region has 15 residues. Per the germline V gene, CDR1 is SGHAT and CDR2 is FQNNGV.

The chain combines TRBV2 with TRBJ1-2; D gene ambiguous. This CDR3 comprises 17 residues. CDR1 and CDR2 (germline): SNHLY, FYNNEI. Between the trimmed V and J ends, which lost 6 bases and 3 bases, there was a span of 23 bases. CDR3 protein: CASRPLERFGLHYGYTF. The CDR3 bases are TGTGCCAGCAGACCGTTGGAAAGATTTGGGTTGCACTATGGCTACACCTTC.

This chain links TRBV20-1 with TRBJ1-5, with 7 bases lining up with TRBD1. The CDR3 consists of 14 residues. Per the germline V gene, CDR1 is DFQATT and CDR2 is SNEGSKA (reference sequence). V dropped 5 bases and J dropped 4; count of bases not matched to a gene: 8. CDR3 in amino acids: CSAGVGTANQPQHF. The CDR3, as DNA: TGCAGTGCTGGAGTCGGGACAGCAAATCAGCCCCAGCATTTT.

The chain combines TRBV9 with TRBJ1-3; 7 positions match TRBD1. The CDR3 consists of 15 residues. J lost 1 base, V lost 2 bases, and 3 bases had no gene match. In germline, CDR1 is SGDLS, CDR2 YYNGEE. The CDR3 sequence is CASSVTGISGNTIYF. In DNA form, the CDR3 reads TGTGCCAGCAGCGTGACAGGGATATCTGGAAACACCATATATTTT.

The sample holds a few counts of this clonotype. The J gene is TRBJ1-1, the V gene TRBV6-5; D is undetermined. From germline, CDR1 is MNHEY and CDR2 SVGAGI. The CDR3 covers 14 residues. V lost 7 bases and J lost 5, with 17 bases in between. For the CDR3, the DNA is TGTGCCAGCACCTTTGACGCGGCCGCAACTGAAGCTTTCTTT. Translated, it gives CASTFDAAATEAFF.

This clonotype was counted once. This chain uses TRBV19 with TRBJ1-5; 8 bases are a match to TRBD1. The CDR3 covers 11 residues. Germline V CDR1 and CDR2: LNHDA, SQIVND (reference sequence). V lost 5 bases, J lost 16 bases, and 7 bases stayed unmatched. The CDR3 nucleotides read TGTGCCAGTAGTCGAGACAGGGGCCTCCATTTT. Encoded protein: CASSRDRGLHF.

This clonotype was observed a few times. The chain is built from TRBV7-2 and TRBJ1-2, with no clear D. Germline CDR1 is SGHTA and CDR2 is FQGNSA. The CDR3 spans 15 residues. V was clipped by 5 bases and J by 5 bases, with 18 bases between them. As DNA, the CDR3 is TGTGCCAGCAGCCCTCCAGGACGGAGTCAATATGGCTACACCTTC. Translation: CASSPPGRSQYGYTF. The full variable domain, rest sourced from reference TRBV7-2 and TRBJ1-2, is GAGVSQSPSNKVTEKGKDVELRCDPISGHTALYWYRQSLGQGLEFLIYFQGNSAPDKSGLPSDRFSAERTGGSVSTLTIQRTQQEDSAVYLCASSPPGRSQYGYTFGSGTRLTVV.

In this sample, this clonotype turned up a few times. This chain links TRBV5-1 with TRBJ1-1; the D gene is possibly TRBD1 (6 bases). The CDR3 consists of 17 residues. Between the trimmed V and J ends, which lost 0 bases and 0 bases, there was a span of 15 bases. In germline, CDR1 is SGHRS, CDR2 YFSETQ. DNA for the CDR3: TGCGCCAGCAGCTTGGGCGGTTGGGGGGCACTGAACACTGAAGCTTTCTTT. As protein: CASSLGGWGALNTEAFF.

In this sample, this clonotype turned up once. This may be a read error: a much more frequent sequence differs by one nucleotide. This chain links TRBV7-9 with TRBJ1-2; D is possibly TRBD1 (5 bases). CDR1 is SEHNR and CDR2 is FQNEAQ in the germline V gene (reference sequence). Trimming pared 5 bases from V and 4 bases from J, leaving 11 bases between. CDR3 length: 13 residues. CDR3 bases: TGTGCCAGCAGCCAGGGAGAGATCTATGGCTACACCTTC. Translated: CASSQGEIYGYTF.

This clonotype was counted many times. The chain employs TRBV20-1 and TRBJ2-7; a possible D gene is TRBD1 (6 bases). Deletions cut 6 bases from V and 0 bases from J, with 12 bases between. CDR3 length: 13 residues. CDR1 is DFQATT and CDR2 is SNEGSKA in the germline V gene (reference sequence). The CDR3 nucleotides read TGCAGTGCCACGGACAGTCACTCCTACGAGCAGTACTTC. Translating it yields CSATDSHSYEQYF.

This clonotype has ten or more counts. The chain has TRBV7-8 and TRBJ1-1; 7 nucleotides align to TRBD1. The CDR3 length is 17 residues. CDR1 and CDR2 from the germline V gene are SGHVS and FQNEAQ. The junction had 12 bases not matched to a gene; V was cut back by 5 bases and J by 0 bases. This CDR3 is CASSLQGVGALNTEAFF. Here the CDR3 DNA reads TGTGCCAGCAGCCTCCAGGGGGTGGGGGCGTTGAACACTGAAGCTTTCTTT. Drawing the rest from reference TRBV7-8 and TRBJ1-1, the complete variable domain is GAGVSQSPRYKVAKRGQDVALRCDPISGHVSLFWYQQALGQGPEFLTYFQNEAQLDKSGLPSDRFFAERPEGSVSTLKIQRTQQEDSAVYLCASSLQGVGALNTEAFFGQGTRLTVV.

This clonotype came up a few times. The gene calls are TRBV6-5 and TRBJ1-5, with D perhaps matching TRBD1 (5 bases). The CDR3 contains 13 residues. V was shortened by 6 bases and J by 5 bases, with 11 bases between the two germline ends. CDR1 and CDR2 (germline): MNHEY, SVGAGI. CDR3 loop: CASRLGGYQPQHF. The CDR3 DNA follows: TGTGCCAGCAGATTGGGGGGGTATCAGCCCCAGCATTTT.

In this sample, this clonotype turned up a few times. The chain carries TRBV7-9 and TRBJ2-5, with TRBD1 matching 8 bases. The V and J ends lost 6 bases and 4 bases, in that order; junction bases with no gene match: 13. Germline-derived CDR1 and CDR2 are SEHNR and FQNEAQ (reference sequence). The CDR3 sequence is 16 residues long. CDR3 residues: CASRDLRPGGGETQYF. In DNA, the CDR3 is TGTGCCAGCAGAGATCTCCGACCAGGGGGCGGAGAGACCCAGTACTTC.

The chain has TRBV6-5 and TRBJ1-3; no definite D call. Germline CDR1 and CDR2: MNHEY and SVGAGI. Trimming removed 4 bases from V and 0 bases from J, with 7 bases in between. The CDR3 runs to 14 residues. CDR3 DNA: TGTGCCAGCAGTTCAATCTACTCTGGAAACACCATATATTTT. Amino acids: CASSSIYSGNTIYF.

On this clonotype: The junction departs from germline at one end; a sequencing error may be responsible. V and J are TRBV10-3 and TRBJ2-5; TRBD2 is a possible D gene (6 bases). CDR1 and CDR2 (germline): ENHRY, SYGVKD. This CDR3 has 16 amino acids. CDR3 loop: CASSEAGSGGSETQYF. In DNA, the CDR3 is TGTGCCAGCAGTGAGGCAGGGAGTGGGGGGAGTGAGACCCAGTACTTC.

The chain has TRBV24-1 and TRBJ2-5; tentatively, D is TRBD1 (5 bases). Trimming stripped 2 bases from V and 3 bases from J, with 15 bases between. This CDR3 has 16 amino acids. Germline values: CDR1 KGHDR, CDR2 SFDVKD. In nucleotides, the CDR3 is TGTGCCACCAGTGATTCGGCAGGGAACACTGAAGAGACCCAGTACTTC. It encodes CATSDSAGNTEETQYF.

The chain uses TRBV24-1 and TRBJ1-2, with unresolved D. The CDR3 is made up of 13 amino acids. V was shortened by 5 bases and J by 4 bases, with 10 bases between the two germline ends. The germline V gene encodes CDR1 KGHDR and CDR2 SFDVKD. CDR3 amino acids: CATSATSFYGYTF. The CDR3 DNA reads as TGTGCCACCAGTGCTACATCCTTCTATGGCTACACCTTC.

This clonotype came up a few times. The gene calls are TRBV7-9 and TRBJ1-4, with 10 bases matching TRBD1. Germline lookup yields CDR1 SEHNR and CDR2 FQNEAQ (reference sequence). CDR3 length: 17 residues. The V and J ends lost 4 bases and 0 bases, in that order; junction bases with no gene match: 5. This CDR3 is CASSYGQGVATNEKLFF. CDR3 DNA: TGTGCCAGCAGCTACGGACAGGGGGTTGCAACTAATGAAAAACTGTTTTTT.

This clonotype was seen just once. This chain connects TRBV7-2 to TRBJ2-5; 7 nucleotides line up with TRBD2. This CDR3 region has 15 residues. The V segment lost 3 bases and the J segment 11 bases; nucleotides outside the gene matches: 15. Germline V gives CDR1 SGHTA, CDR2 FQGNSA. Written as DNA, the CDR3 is TGTGCCAGCAGCTTTGGCGGGAGAGGCGGCAGTGAGCAGTACTTC. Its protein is CASSFGGRGGSEQYF.

The CDR3 DNA follows: TGTGCCAGCAGTGAAACGGCATATGGCTACACTGAAGCTTTCTTT. As protein: CASSETAYGYTEAFF. This rearrangement joins TRBV2 to TRBJ1-1; D is unclear. V was cut by 2 bases and J by 3 bases, with 13 bases left in between. Germline V gives CDR1 SNHLY, CDR2 FYNNEI. This CDR3 is built from 15 residues.

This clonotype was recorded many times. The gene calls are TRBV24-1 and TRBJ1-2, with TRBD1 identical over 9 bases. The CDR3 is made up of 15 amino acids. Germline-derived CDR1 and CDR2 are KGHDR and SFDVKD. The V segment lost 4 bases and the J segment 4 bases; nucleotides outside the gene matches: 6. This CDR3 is CATSDRGQGGYGYTF. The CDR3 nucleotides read TGTGCCACCAGTGACCGGGGACAGGGCGGCTATGGCTACACCTTC.

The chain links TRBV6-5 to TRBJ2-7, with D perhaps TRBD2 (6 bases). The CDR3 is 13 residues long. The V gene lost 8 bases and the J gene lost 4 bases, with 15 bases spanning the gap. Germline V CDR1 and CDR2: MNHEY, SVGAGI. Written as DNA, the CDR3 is TGTGCCAGCGGCGGGACGGAGACTTACGAGCAGTACTTC. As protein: CASGGTETYEQYF.

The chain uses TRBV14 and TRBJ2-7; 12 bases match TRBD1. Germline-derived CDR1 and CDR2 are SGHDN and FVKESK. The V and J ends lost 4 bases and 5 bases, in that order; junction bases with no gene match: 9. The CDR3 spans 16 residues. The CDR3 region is CASSPPRDRGPHEQYF. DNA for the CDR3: TGTGCCAGCAGCCCCCCACGGGACAGGGGGCCCCACGAGCAGTACTTC.

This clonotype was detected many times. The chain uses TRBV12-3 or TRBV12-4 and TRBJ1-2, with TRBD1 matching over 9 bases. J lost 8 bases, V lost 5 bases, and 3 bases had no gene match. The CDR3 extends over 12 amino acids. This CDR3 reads CASSRTGAGYTF. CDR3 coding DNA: TGTGCCAGCAGTCGGACAGGGGCCGGCTACACCTTC.

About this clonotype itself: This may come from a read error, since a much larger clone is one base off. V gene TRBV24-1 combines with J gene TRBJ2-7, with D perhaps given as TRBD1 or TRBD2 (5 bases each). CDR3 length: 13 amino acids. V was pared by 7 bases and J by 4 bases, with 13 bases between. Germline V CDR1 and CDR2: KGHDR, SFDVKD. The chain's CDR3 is CATSRSGTYEQYF. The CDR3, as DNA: TGTGCCACCAGCCGCTCCGGGACGTACGAGCAGTACTTC.

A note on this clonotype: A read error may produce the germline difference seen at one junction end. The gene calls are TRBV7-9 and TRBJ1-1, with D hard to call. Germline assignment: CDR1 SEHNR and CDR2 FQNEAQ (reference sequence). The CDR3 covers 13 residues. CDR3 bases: TGTACCAGCAGGCCTACCCTGGGGACTGAAGCTTTCTTT. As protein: CTSRPTLGTEAFF.